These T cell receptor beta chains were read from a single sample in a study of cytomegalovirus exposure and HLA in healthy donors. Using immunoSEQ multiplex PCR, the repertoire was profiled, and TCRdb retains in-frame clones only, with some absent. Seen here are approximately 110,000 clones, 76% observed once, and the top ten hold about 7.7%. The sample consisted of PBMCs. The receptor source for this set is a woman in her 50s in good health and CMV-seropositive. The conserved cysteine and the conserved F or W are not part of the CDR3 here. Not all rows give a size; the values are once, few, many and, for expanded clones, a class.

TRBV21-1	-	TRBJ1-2	ASHDRVVWSGYT
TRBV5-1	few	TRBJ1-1	ASSVRTGGAGTEAF
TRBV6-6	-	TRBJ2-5	ASSYPGGQGGETQY
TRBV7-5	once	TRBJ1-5	VRSSTGRGQPQH
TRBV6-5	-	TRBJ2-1	ATLRRGDNEQF
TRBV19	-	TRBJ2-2	ASSKGLPGSGELF
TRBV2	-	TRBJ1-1	ASSEGGAGNTEAF
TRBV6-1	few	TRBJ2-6	ASSQFSGANVLT
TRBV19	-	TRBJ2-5	ASSPGGLDQETQY
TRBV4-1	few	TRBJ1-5	ASSLNRGGQPQH
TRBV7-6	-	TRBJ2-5	ASSSYGGAPRETQY
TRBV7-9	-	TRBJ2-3	ASSLAVRQGSTDTQY
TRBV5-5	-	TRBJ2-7	ASSSTSSYEQY
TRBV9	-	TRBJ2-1	ASSVGGGAGNEQF
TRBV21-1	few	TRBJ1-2	ASVAAGGGGYT
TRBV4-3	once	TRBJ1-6	ASSQDRTGHSPLH
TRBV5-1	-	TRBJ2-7	ASSFGGEAPREQY
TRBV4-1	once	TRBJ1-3	ASSQRQATGNTIY
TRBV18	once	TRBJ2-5	ASSPGTGARETQY
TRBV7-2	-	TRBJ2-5	ASSSGTGEETQY
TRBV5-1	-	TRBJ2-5	ASSLEAGPQETQY
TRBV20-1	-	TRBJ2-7	SARGGEEQY
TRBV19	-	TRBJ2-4	ASSSPGQGNIQY
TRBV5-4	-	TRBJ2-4	ASSLSRPGEELKNSQY
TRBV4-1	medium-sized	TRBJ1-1	ASSQVTGAEAF
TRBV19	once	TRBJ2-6	ASTPDSLGGANVLT
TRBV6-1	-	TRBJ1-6	ASRPWTGYSPLH
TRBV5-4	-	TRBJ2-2	ASSSGTAGTGELF
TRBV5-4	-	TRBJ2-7	ASSPDAGGTYEQY
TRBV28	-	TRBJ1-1	ASTQGVGRVTF
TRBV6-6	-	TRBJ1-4	ASRPRTGPNEKLF
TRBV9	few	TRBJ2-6	ASSVATGANVLT
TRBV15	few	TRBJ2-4	ATSFWEGGGKNIQY
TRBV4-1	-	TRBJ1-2	ASSNEGAEGYT
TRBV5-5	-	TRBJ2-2	ASSTKNTGELF
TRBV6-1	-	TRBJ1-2	ASRDSSYGYT
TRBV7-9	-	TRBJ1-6	ASSFSPREYNSPLH
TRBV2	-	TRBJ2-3	ASSGDRGSSTDTQY
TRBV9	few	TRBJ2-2	ASSASRAGTGELF
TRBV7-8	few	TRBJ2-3	ASSPSGSRRTDTQY
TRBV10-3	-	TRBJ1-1	AISTPGQGNTEAF
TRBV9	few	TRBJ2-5	ASSLGQGAGRGETQY
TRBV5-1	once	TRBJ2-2	ASSFRGNTGELF
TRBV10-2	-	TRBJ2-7	ASSGFAGAYEQY
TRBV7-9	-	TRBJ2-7	SSSYGLAYEQY
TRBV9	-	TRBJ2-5	ASSSRLAGGQETQY
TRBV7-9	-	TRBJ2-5	ASSARLAGGRDRRRTQY
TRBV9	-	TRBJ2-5	ASSFGLAGVETQY
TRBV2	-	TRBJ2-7	ASSPTGGTREQY
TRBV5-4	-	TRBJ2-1	ASSPADRVDEQF
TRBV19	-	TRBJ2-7	ASSIDREGYEQY
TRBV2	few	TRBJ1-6	ASTNTDRDPKSLH
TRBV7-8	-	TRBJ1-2	ASSWGTAGSFGYT
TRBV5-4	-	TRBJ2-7	ASSQDLQAYEQY
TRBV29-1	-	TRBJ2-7	SVGDNSYEQY